The 6 T cell receptor beta chains listed next were all sequenced from one sample in a study of a mutant IDH1 vaccine in newly diagnosed glioma. The time point here: week 47, end of study. Vaccination comprised doses that each held 300 ug of mutant IDH1 20-mer peptide, plus topical imiquimod. For these TCRs, the target antigens are not known. Here immunoSEQ multiplex PCR was the method, and the copy in TCRdb shows in-frame clones only, minus some. Of about 34,000 clones listed, around nine tenths are singletons. This material consisted of PBMCs, taken from a glioma patient whose treatment included an IDH1 peptide vaccine. All receptors derive from a woman aged 30 to 39 with glioma.

V and J are TRBV7-9 and TRBJ1-1; D is undetermined. V shed 7 bases and J shed 2 bases, with 17 bases lying between them. The length of the CDR3 is 15 residues. CDR1 and CDR2 (germline): SEHNR, FQNEAQ (reference sequence). The CDR3 sequence is CASTPGGGYNTEAFF. Written as DNA, the CDR3 is TGTGCCAGCACCCCCGGAGGAGGCTATAACACTGAAGCTTTCTTT.

This clone was recorded once. This sequence joins TRBV7-6 and TRBJ1-6; D call uncertain. The germline gives CDR1 SGHVS, CDR2 FNYEAQ. Trimming left V 2 bases short and J 10 bases short, with 15 bases between. The CDR3 has 15 residues. The CDR3, as DNA: TGTGCCAGCAGCTTAAGGTATCGGGGTCCATCACCCCTCCACTTT. Its translation is CASSLRYRGPSPLHF.

The genes are TRBV5-1 and TRBJ2-3; 8 bases match TRBD1. V dropped 0 bases and J dropped 5; count of bases not matched to a gene: 5. Germline V gene lookup returns CDR1 SGHRS and CDR2 YFSETQ. The CDR3 is 15 residues long. This CDR3 reads CASSLEDRVIDTQYF. The CDR3, as DNA: TGCGCCAGCAGCTTGGAGGACAGGGTTATAGATACGCAGTATTTT.

V usage is TRBV27 and J usage is TRBJ2-7; D gene uncertain. The CDR3 spans 11 residues. V gave up 4 bases and J gave up 7 bases, with 8 bases separating them. CDR1 MNHEY and CDR2 SMNVEV come from the germline V gene (reference sequence). The CDR3 region has the DNA TGTGCCAGCAGTTCGTATGGAGAGCAGTACTTC. Protein sequence: CASSSYGEQYF.

CDR3 DNA sequence: TGTGCCAGTAGACGCGACAGGGGAAGCAATCAGCCCCAGCATTTT. Residues: CASRRDRGSNQPQHF. This sequence joins TRBV19 and TRBJ1-5, with 8 bases fitting TRBD1. V was pared by 6 bases and J by 1 base, with 5 bases of the junction left unmatched. Germline V CDR1 and CDR2: LNHDA, SQIVND (reference sequence). This CDR3 is 15 amino acids long.

V is TRBV4-1 and J is TRBJ1-6; 9 nucleotides match TRBD1. Germline loops: CDR1 MGHRA, CDR2 YSYEKL. The CDR3 spans 19 residues. The V and J ends lost 1 base and 0 bases, in that order; junction bases with no gene match: 7. CDR3: CASSQATGTGSSYNSPLHF. The CDR3 region has the DNA TGCGCCAGCAGCCAAGCGACCGGGACAGGGAGCTCCTATAATTCACCCCTCCACTTT.